These T cell receptor beta chains were read from a single sample in a study of cytomegalovirus exposure and HLA in healthy donors. Using immunoSEQ multiplex PCR, the repertoire was profiled, and TCRdb retains in-frame clones only, with some absent. In the table there are over 100,000 clones, 75% to 80% of which are singletons. Sequencing input: PBMCs. Every receptor here comes from a woman between 25 and 40 years old in good health and CMV-seropositive. CDR3s include the opening cysteine and the closing phenylalanine or tryptophan. A D gene is named only where the DNA matches it firmly. Not all rows give a size; the values are once, few, many and, for expanded clones, a class.

D	size	J	V	CDR3	DNA
.	.	TRBJ2-1	TRBV6-6	CASSYLMTNNEQFF	TGTGCCAGCAGTTACTTAATGACAAACAATGAGCAGTTCTTC
TRBD1	.	TRBJ1-3	TRBV7-8	CASSLRPGQVSSGNTIYF	TGTGCCAGCAGCTTAAGACCGGGACAGGTGTCCTCTGGAAACACCATATATTTT
TRBD2	.	TRBJ2-7	TRBV5-1	CASSRGTSGAYEQYF	TGCGCCAGCAGCAGGGGGACTAGCGGCGCCTACGAGCAGTACTTC
.	.	TRBJ2-7	TRBV4-3	CASSQAPGDYEQYF	TGCGCCAGCAGCCAAGCTCCAGGGGACTACGAGCAGTACTTC
TRBD1	.	TRBJ1-1	TRBV2	CASKIETGGTEAFF	TGTGCCAGCAAAATCGAAACAGGGGGGACTGAAGCTTTCTTT
.	few	TRBJ2-1	TRBV4-3	CASSHLRGSYNEQFF	TGCGCCAGCAGCCATCTCCGCGGTTCCTACAATGAGCAGTTCTTC
.	.	TRBJ1-2	TRBV19	CASSEALGGYTF	TGTGCCAGTAGTGAAGCACTTGGTGGCTACACCTTC
.	.	TRBJ1-5	TRBV19	CASSGQGWQPQHF	TGTGCCAGTAGTGGCCAGGGTTGGCAGCCCCAGCATTTT
TRBD1	once	TRBJ2-5	TRBV5-1	CASSSRTGSETQYF	TGCGCCAGCAGCTCTCGGACAGGGTCAGAGACCCAGTACTTC
TRBD1	.	TRBJ1-1	TRBV9	CASSVDPTGEVFAFF	TGTGCCAGCAGCGTAGACCCTACAGGGGAGGTATTCGCTTTCTTT